This T cell receptor (beta chain) was observed in a study of T cell clonality in common variable immunodeficiency. Trimming took 0 bases from V and 0 from J, leaving 12 bases between them. From germline, CDR1 is SQVTM and CDR2 ANQGSEA. The CDR3 length is 16 residues. The study, taken as a whole, reports: Fewer TCRbeta clones were shared among CVID subjects than controls. TCRbeta clonality was increased in CVID versus healthy controls. Authors noted CVID clonality's cause needs subpopulation repertoire sequencing.

Sequenced by immunoSEQ multiplex PCR; TCRdb stores in-frame clones only, minus some. Listed for the sample are about 39,000 clones, none seen a single time. This clone was counted ten times or more. What it recognizes is unknown. The sequence runs out 3 residues before the end of the CDR3; the remainder is reconstructed from the germline J gene. V is TRBV29-1 and J is TRBJ2-1; unclear D gene. Sequenced sample: peripheral blood mononuclear cells. The receptor was isolated from a person between 18 and 70 years old in good health. The sequenced part of the CDR3 DNA is TGCAGCGTTGAAGAGGGTACGGGTAGCTCCTACAATGAG. This gives the protein CSVEEGTGSSYNE. The CDR3 in its entirety is CSVEEGTGSSYNEQFF.